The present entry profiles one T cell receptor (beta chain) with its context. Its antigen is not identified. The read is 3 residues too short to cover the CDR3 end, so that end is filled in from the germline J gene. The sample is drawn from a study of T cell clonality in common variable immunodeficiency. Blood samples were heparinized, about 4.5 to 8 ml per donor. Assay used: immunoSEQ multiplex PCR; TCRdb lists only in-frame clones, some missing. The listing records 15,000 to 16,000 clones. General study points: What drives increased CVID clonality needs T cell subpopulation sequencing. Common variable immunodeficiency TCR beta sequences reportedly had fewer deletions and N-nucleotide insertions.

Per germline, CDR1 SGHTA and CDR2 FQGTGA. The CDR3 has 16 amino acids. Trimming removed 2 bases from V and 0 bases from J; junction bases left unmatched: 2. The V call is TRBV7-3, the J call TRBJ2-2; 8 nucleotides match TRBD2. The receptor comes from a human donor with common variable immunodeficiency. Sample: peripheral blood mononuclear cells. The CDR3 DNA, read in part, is TGTGCCAGCAGCTTACTTAGCGGGACGAACACCGGGGAG. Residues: CASSLLSGTNTGE. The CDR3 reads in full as CASSLLSGTNTGELFF.